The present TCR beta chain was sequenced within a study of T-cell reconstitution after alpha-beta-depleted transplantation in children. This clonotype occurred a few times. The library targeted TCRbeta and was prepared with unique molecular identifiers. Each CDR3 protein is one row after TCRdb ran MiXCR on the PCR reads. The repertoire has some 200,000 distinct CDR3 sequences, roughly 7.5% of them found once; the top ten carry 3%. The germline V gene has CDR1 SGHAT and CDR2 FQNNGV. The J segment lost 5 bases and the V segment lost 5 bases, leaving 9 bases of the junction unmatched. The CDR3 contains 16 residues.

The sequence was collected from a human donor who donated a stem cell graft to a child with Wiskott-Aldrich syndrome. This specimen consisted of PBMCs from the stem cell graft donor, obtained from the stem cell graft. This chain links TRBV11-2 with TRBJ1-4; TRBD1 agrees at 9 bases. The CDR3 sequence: CASSAASGTGNEKLFF. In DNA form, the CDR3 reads TGTGCCAGCAGCGCCGCTTCCGGGACAGGGAATGAAAAACTGTTTTTT. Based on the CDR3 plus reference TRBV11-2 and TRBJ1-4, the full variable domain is EAGVAQSPRYKIIEKRQSVAFWCNPISGHATLYWYQQILGQGPKLLIQFQNNGVVDDSQLPKDRFSAERLKGVDSTLKIQPAKLEDSAVYLCASSAASGTGNEKLFFGSGTQLSVL.